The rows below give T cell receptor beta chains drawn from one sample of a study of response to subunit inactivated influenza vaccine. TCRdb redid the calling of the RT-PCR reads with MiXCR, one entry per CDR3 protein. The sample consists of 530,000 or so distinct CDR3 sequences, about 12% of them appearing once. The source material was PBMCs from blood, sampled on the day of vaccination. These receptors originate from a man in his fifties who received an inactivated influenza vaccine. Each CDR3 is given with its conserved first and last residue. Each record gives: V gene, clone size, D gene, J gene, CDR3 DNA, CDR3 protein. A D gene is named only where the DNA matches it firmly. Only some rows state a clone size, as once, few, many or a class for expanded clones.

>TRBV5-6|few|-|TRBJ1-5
TGTGCCAGCAGCTTATACAGGGCGGGCGATCAGCCCCAGCATTTT
CASSLYRAGDQPQHF
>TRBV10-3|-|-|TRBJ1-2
TGTGCCATCAGCCAGGAGGGGGGAGGCTATGGCTACACCTTC
CAISQEGGGYGYTF
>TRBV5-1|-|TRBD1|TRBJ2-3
TGCGCCAGCAGCCGGGGACAGTCCACAGATACGCAGTATTTT
CASSRGQSTDTQYF
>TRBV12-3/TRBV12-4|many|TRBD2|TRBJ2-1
TGTGCCAGCAGGCCTGTCATGTCCGGGACTAGAGTAGATGAGCAGTTCTTC
CASRPVMSGTRVDEQFF
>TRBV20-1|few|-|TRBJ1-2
TGCAGTGCTCCAAGTATTGGGGCGCGAGGAGGTGGCTACACCTTC
CSAPSIGARGGGYTF
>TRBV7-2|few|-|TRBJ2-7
TGTGCCAGCAGCACGCAATACGAGCAGTACTTC
CASSTQYEQYF
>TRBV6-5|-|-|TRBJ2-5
TGTGCCAGCAGTTACTATCCGGGACAACATCAAGAGACCCAGTACTTC
CASSYYPGQHQETQYF
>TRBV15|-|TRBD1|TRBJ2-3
TGTGCCACCAGCCGACGGACAGGGGGCACAGATACGCAGTATTTT
CATSRRTGGTDTQYF
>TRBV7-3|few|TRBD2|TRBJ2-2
TGTGCCAGCAGCTTAACGGGCGGGAGTAACACCGGGGAGCTGTTTTTT
CASSLTGGSNTGELFF
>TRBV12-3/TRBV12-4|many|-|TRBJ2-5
TGTGCCAGCTCCACGAAGGGGCGCCAAGAGACCCAGTACTTC
CASSTKGRQETQYF
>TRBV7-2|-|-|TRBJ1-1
TGTGCCAGCAGCTTAAAACAGGGTGCTGAAGCTTTCTTT
CASSLKQGAEAFF
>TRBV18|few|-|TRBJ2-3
TGTGCCAGCTCACGTTCGGGGGGCCAGTCAGATACGCAGTATTTT
CASSRSGGQSDTQYF
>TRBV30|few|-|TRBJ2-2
TGTGCCTGGAGTGCGGTTTCTGGGGAGCTGTTTTTT
CAWSAVSGELFF
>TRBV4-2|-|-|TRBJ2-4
TGTGCCAGCAGCCAAAGCGTGGGGGCCAAAAACATTCAGTACTTC
CASSQSVGAKNIQYF
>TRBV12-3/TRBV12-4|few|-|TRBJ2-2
TGTGCCAGCAGCGAGCTGGACGGTCTAGGGGAGCTGTTTTTT
CASSELDGLGELFF
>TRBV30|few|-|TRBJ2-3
TGTGCCTGGAGTGGGGGCGCAGATACGCAGTATTTT
CAWSGGADTQYF
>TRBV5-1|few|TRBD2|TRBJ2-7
TGCGCCAGCAGCTCGGGACTAGCGGGAGTCGGCGAGCAGTACTTC
CASSSGLAGVGEQYF
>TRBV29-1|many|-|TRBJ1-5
TGCAGCGTTTCGGACAATAGCAATCAGCCCCAGCATTTT
CSVSDNSNQPQHF
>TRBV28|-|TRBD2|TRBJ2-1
TGTGCCAGCAGTCCGGGACTAGCGGATGACAATGAGCAGTTCTTC
CASSPGLADDNEQFF
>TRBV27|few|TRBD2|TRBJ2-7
TGTGCCAGCAGTTTAAGGACTAGCGGGAGATGGTCCTACGAGCAGTACTTC
CASSLRTSGRWSYEQYF
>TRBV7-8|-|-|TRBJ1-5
TGTGCCAGCAGCTTATTCCAGAATCATCAGCCCCAGCATTTT
CASSLFQNHQPQHF
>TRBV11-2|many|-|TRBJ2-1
TGTGCCAGCAGCTTAACAGGGAACGAGCAGTTCTTC
CASSLTGNEQFF
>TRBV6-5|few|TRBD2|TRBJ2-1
TGTGCCAGCAGTTACTCCCTTCGACATACTAGCGGGAGTGGGAATGAGCAGTTCTTC
CASSYSLRHTSGSGNEQFF
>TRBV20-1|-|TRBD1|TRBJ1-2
TGCAGTGCTAGGGACAGGGTGGGCTATGGCTACACCTTC
CSARDRVGYGYTF
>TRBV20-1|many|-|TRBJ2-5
TGCAGTGCTAGAGGCTCTCAAGAGACCCAGTACTTC
CSARGSQETQYF
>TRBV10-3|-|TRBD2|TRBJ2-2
TGTGCCATCAGGGCTAGCGGGGGCACCGGGGAGCTGTTTTTT
CAIRASGGTGELFF
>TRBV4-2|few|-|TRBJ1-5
TGTGCCAGCAGCCAAGCGGTCCAGGGGCGTAATCAGCCCCAGCATTTT
CASSQAVQGRNQPQHF
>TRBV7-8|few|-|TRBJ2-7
TGTGCCAGCACCTCAGGGCTCGTCCGGGCGAGCTCCTACGAGCAGTACTTC
CASTSGLVRASSYEQYF
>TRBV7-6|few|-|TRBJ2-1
TGTGCCAGCAGCTCCAATAGGGGCTACAATGAGCAGTTCTTC
CASSSNRGYNEQFF
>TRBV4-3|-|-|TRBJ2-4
TGCGCCAGCAGCCAAGATTCGGGCTGGCGCAACATTCAGTACTTC
CASSQDSGWRNIQYF
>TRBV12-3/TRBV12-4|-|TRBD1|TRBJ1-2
TGTGCCAGCAGTTTCCCGGGACAGATTTATGGCTACACCTTC
CASSFPGQIYGYTF
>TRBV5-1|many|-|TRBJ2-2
TGCGCCAGTGCGAACGGGGCGGCCTCGGACACCGGGGAGCTGTTTTTT
CASANGAASDTGELFF
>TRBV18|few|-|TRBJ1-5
TGTGCCAGCTCACCACAAAGGGAAAATCAGCCCCAGCATTTT
CASSPQRENQPQHF
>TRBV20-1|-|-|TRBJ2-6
TGCAGTGCTAGAGATCGTCTAGCTTACTCTGGGGCCAACGTCCTGACTTTC
CSARDRLAYSGANVLTF
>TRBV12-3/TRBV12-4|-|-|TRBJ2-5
TGTGCCAGCAGTTTATTCCCGGGCAGGGGCTCGGAGACCCAGTACTTC
CASSLFPGRGSETQYF
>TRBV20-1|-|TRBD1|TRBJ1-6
TGCAGTGCCTCGGCCCCCAGGGGGGACTATAATTCACCCCTCCACTTT
CSASAPRGDYNSPLHF
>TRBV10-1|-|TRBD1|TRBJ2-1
TGCGCCAGCAGTGAGGCAGGGGGCAATGAGCAGTTCTTC
CASSEAGGNEQFF
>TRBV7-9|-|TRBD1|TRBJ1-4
TGTGCCAGCAGGGCGACAGGGGAAAAACTGTTTTTT
CASRATGEKLFF
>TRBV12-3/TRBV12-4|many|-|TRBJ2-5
TGTGCCAGCAGTGTCTCGACAGATAAGACCCAGTACTTC
CASSVSTDKTQYF
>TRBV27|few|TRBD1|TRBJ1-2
TGTGCCAGCAGATTGACAGGGGGGGGCTACACCTTC
CASRLTGGGYTF